This is a list of T cell receptor beta chains from one sample in a study of T-cell memory formation after mild COVID-19. MiXCR, applied by TCRdb to the 5' RACE reads, yields one record per CDR3 protein. The table shows around 440,000 distinct CDR3 sequences, with about 20% occurring only once. Source material: PBMCs or a T cell subset sorted from them (not recorded which). These receptors all stem from an adult woman who had mild COVID-19 (a few samples of this study predate the infection). Cell type and time point are not known. Each CDR3 is given without its conserved first and last residue.

j_call v_call cdr3_aa
TRBJ2-5 TRBV3-1 ASSQGTQETQY
TRBJ2-7 TRBV6-6 ASSKVPVGLSDAVYEQY
TRBJ2-1 TRBV6-5 AAGGPPLEQF
TRBJ1-1 TRBV7-2 ASSLGRTVEAF
TRBJ1-1 TRBV9 ASSVAVKNTEAF
TRBJ1-1 TRBV6-6 ASRQGSRAGTLAMNTEAF
TRBJ2-5 TRBV5-1 ASSVPGMGFTETQY
TRBJ2-3 TRBV9 ASSVIETGLAVTDTQY
TRBJ2-1 TRBV5-1 ASSYGQGAGEQF
TRBJ2-1 TRBV11-2 ASSLYGGFNEQF
TRBJ2-7 TRBV3-1 ASSQGRSHSTYEQY
TRBJ1-1 TRBV7-9 ASSTPGPSVNTEAF
TRBJ2-7 TRBV20-1 SARDLDDSSYEQY
TRBJ2-7 TRBV12-3/TRBV12-4 ASSFTRDRAYEQY
TRBJ2-7 TRBV20-1 SARSGLARDYEQY
TRBJ2-5 TRBV5-5 ASSLAPLRTAVETQY
TRBJ2-7 TRBV6-2/TRBV6-3 ASSYSFRKGGWYEQY
TRBJ2-3 TRBV30 AWSRIASTDTQY
TRBJ1-1 TRBV30 AWKGEGESTEAF
TRBJ2-1 TRBV12-3/TRBV12-4 ASSLASAGGFNEQF
TRBJ1-2 TRBV5-1 ASSYSGANYGYT
TRBJ2-7 TRBV3-1 ASSSAGSSEQY
TRBJ2-5 TRBV5-1 ASSSGLAAPGGETQY
TRBJ2-7 TRBV5-5 ASSLGVSIVWNEQY
TRBJ2-4 TRBV20-1 SASPRGTALFKNIQY
TRBJ2-7 TRBV14 ASSQAVYEQY
TRBJ2-7 TRBV24-1 ATSDFGQGGYEQY
TRBJ1-2 TRBV7-2 ASSLESSNYGYT
TRBJ2-1 TRBV27 ASRWTGAFYNEQF
TRBJ2-3 TRBV12-3/TRBV12-4 ASTPLDRASTDTQY
TRBJ2-2 TRBV12-3/TRBV12-4 ASSSTGELF
TRBJ2-7 TRBV19 ASSRTGHSYEQY